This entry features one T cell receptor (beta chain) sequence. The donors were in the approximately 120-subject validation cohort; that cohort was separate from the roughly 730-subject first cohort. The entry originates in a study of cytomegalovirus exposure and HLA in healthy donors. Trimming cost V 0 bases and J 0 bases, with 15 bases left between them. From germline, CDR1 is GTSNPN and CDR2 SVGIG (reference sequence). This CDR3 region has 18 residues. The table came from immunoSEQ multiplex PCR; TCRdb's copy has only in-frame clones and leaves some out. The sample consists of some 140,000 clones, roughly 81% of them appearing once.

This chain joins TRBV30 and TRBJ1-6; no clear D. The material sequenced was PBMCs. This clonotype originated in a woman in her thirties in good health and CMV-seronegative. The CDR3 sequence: CAWSVSVSRISYNSPLHF. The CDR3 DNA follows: TGTGCCTGGAGTGTATCGGTGTCTCGAATCTCCTATAATTCACCCCTCCACTTT. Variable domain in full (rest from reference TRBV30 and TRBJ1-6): SQTIHQWPATLVQPVGSPLSLECTVEGTSNPNLYWYRQAAGRGLQLLFYSVGIGQISSEVPQNLSASRPQDRQFILSSKKLLLSDSGFYLCAWSVSVSRISYNSPLHFGNGTRLTVT.